The present T cell receptor (beta chain) was sequenced within a study of blood T cells in healthy people across ages. With a J-beta primer mix and a sample-barcoded 5' primer, a second PCR ran about 6 to 11 cycles. TCRdb fed the 5' RACE reads into MiXCR, producing one record per CDR3 protein. Of approximately 1,000,000 distinct CDR3 sequences in the sample, 35% to 45% were seen once. CDR1 and CDR2 from the germline V gene are SGDLS and YYNGEE. The V end lost 3 bases, the J end lost 1 base, and 10 bases lay between the germline ends. The CDR3 totals 14 residues. Isolated PBMCs totaled at least 6.5 million in each sample. This clonotype was picked up many times.

V is TRBV9 and J is TRBJ1-1; possible D gene TRBD1, 6 bases. The sequenced sample was blood. The TCR sequence derives from a man between 18 and 29 years old in good health. The CDR3 reads CASSGGGWNTEAFF. DNA for the CDR3: TGTGCCAGCAGCGGGGGGGGCTGGAACACTGAAGCTTTCTTT. The full variable domain, completed using reference TRBV9 and TRBJ1-1, is DSGVTQTPKHLITATGQRVTLRCSPRSGDLSVYWYQQSLDQGLQFLIQYYNGEERAKGNILERFSAQQFPDLHSELNLSSLELGDSALYFCASSGGGWNTEAFFGQGTRLTVV.